This T cell receptor (beta chain) comes out of a study of cytomegalovirus exposure and HLA in healthy donors. V trimming: 4 bases; J trimming: 0 bases; junction bases outside the gene matches: 17. This CDR3 comprises 21 residues. The germline gives CDR1 SGDLS, CDR2 YYNGEE. A multiplex PCR was run with 60 Vbeta primers and 13 Jbeta primers. Profiling relied on immunoSEQ multiplex PCR, and the TCRdb table lists in-frame clones only, not all of them. The sample lists 100,000 to 120,000 clones, 69% seen once, with about 3.5% in the top ten. This clone appeared once. The receptor comes from a man in his thirties or forties in good health and CMV-seronegative. The sequenced sample consisted of PBMCs. J is TRBJ2-3 and V is TRBV9; 13 nucleotides agree with TRBD2. CDR3 region: CASSPRIRTSGSGRSTDTQYF. DNA for the CDR3: TGTGCCAGCAGCCCCCGAATACGGACTAGCGGGAGTGGAAGGAGCACAGATACGCAGTATTTT.